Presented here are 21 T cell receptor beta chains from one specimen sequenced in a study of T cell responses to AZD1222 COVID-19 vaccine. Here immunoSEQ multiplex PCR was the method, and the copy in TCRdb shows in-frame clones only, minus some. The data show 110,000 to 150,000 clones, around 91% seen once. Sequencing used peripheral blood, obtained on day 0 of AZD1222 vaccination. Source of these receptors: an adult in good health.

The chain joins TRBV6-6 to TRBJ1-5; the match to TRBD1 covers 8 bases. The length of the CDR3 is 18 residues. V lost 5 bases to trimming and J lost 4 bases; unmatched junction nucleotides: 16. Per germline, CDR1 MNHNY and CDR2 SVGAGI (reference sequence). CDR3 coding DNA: TGTGCCAGCAGTCTGACCCTTATTGACAGGGGTGGGAATCAGCCCCAGCATTTT. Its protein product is CASSLTLIDRGGNQPQHF.

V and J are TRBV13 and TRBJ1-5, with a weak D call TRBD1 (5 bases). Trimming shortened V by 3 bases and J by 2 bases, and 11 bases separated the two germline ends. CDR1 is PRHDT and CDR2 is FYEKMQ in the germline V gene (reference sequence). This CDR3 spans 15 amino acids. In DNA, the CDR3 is TGTGCCAGCAGCTTTGGCAGGGATCGCAATCAGCCCCAGCATTTT. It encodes CASSFGRDRNQPQHF.

The CDR3 protein is CASSRDAGYGYTF. The CDR3 bases are TGTGCCAGCAGTCGCGACGCCGGCTATGGCTACACCTTC. The chain is built from TRBV27 and TRBJ1-2; D unresolved. The CDR3 runs to 13 residues. Trimming stripped 5 bases from V and 4 bases from J, with 11 bases between. CDR1 is MNHEY, CDR2 SMNVEV, per germline (reference sequence).

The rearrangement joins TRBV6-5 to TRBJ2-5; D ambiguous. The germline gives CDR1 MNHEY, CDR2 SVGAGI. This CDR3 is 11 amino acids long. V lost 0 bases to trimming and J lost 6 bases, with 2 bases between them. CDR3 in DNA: TGTGCCAGCAGTTACTCGAAGACCCAGTACTTC. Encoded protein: CASSYSKTQYF.

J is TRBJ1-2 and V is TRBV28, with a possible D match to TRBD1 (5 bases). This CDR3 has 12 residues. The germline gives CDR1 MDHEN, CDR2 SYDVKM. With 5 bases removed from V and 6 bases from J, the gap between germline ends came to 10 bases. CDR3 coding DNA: TGTGCCAGCAGTCAAAGAGGGGATGGCTACACCTTC. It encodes CASSQRGDGYTF.

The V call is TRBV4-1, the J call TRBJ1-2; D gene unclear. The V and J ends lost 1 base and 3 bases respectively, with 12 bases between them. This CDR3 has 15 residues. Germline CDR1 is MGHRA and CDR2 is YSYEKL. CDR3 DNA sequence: TGCGCCAGCAGCCAAGTTTCCGAGACCTACTATGGCTACACCTTC. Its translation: CASSQVSETYYGYTF.

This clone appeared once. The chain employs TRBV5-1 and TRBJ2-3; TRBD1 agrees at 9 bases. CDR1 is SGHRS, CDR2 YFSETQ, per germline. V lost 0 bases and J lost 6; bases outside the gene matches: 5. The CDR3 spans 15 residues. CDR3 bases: TGCGCCAGCAGCTTGGACGGGACAGGGTCGGATACGCAGTATTTT. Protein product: CASSLDGTGSDTQYF.

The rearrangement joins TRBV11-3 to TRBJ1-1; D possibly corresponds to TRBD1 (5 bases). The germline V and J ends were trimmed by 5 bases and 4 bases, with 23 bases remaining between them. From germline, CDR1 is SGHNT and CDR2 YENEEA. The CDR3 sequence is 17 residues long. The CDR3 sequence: CASSPGPGRGVATEAFF. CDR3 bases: TGTGCCAGCAGCCCGGGGCCAGGACGGGGGGTAGCCACTGAAGCTTTCTTT.

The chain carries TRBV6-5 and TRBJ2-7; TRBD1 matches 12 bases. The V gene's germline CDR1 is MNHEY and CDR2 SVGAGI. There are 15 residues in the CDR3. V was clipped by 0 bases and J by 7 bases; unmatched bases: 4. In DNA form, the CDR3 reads TGTGCCAGCAGTTACTCGGGACAGGGGGCGAAAGAGCAGTACTTC. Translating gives CASSYSGQGAKEQYF.

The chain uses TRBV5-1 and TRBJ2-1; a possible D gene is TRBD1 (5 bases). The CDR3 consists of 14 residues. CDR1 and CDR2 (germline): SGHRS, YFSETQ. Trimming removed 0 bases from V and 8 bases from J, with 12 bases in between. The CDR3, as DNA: TGCGCCAGCAGCTTGGGGGGCAGCTCCGATGAGCAGTTCTTC. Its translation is CASSLGGSSDEQFF.

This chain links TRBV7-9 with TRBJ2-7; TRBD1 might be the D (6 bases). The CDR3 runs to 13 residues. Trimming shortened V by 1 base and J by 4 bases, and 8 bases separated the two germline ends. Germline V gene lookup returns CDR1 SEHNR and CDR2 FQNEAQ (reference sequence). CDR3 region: CASSLVGGYEQYF. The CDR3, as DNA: TGTGCCAGCAGCTTAGTAGGGGGTTACGAGCAGTACTTC.

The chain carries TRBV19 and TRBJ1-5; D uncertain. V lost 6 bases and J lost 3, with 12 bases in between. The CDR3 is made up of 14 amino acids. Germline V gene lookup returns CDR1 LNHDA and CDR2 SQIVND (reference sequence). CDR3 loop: CASRPQAFNQPQHF. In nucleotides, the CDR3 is TGTGCCAGTAGGCCCCAGGCTTTCAATCAGCCCCAGCATTTT.

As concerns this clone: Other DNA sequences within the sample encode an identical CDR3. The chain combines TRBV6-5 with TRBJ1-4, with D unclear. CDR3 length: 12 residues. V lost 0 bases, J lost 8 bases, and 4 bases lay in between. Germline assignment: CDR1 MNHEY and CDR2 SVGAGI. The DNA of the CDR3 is TGTGCCAGCAGTTACTCTGGGGAAAAACTGTTTTTT. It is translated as CASSYSGEKLFF.

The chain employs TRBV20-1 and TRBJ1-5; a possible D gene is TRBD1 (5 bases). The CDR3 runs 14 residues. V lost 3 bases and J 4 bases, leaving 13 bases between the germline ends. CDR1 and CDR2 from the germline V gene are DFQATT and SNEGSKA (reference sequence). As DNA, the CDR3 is TGCAGTGCTAGTACCCGGGACCGGAATCAGCCCCAGCATTTT. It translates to CSASTRDRNQPQHF.

DNA for the CDR3: TGTGCCAGCAGCGCAACAGGGGATGAGCAGTTCTTC. Its translation: CASSATGDEQFF. The genes are TRBV11-3 and TRBJ2-1; 7 bases map to TRBD1. The J segment lost 8 bases and the V segment lost 5 bases, leaving 3 bases of the junction unmatched. The germline gives CDR1 SGHNT, CDR2 YENEEA. The CDR3 length is 12 residues.

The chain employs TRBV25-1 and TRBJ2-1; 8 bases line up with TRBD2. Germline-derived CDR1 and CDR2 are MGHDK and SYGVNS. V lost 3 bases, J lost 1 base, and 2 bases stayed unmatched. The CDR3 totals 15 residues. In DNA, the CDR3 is TGTGCCAGCAGTGATGTAGCGGGATCCTACAATGAGCAGTTCTTC. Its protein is CASSDVAGSYNEQFF.

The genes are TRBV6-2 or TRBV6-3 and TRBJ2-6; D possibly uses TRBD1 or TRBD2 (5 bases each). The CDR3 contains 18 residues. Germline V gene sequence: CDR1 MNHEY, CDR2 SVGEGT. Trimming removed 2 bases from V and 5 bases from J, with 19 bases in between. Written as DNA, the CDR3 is TGTGCCAGCAGTTACCCTCGTTTGGGGGTGGACTGGGCCAACGTCCTGACTTTC. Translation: CASSYPRLGVDWANVLTF.

The CDR3 spells CASSQERSSGVVNNEQFF. CDR3 in DNA: TGTGCCAGCAGCCAAGAGCGTTCTAGCGGGGTAGTCAACAATGAGCAGTTCTTC. The rearrangement uses TRBV3-1 (or the pseudogene TRBV3-2) and TRBJ2-1; 9 bases are a match to TRBD2. V trimming: 0 bases; J trimming: 5 bases; junction bases outside the gene matches: 11. This CDR3 has 18 residues. CDR1 and CDR2 from the germline V gene are LGHDT and YNNKEL (reference sequence).

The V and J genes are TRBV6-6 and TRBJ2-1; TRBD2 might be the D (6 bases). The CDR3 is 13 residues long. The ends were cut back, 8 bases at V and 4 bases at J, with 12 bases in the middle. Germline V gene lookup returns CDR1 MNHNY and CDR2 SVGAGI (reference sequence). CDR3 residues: CASRDFTYNEQFF. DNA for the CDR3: TGTGCCAGCCGGGACTTTACTTACAATGAGCAGTTCTTC.

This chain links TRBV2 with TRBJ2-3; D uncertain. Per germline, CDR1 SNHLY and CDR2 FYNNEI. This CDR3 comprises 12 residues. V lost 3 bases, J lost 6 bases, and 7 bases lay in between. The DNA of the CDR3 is TGTGCCAGCAGTGACCTTGGGGATACGCAGTATTTT. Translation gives CASSDLGDTQYF.

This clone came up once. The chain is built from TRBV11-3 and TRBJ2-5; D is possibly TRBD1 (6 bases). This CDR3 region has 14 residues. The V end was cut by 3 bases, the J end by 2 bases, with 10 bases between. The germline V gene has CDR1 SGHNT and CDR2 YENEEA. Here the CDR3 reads CASSFTGKQETQYF. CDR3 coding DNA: TGTGCCAGCAGCTTCACAGGGAAGCAAGAGACCCAGTACTTC. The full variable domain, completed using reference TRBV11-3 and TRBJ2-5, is EAGVVQSPRYKIIEKKQPVAFWCNPISGHNTLYWYLQNLGQGPELLIRYENEEAVDDSQLPKDRFSAERLKGVDSTLKIQPAELGDSAVYLCASSFTGKQETQYFGPGTRLLVL.